The rows below give T cell receptor beta chains drawn from one sample of a study of T-cell reconstitution after alpha-beta-depleted transplantation in children. In TCRdb, the PCR reads were re-called with MiXCR into one record per CDR3 protein. The sample carries a few thousand distinct CDR3 sequences, 9.1% recorded once. The material was PBMCs, mostly from graft donor cells, obtained 180 days after TCRalphabeta/CD19-depleted stem cell transplant. These TCRs come from a male patient under 10 years old who had a stem cell transplant for acute lymphoblastic leukemia, so the T cells may come from the graft donor. CDR3s include the opening cysteine and the closing phenylalanine or tryptophan. A D gene is named only where the DNA matches it firmly. Clone size is shown for a subset of rows, as once, few, many or a class of expanded clone.

>NA|TRBJ2-7|TRBV7-9|NA|13
TGTGCCATCAGCCCCGGTGGCCGCTGCGAGCAGTACTTC
CAISPGGRCEQYF
>many|TRBJ2-7|TRBV10-3|TRBD1|14
TGTGCCATCAGTGAGTCGAAGGGGGCCGCCGAGCAGTACTTC
CAISESKGAAEQYF
>many|TRBJ2-7|TRBV7-9|NA|13
TGTGCCAGCAGCTTAGGGATAGGGACGATGCAGTACTTC
CASSLGIGTMQYF
>many|TRBJ2-3|TRBV3-1|NA|18
TGTGCCAGCAGCCAAAAGGTCGCCAGTTTTTCGGAGGCGGATACGCAGTATTTT
CASSQKVASFSEADTQYF
>many|TRBJ2-1|TRBV7-9|TRBD2|15
TGTGCCAGCAGATTTAGCGGGAGCTCCTACAATGAGCAGTTCTTC
CASRFSGSSYNEQFF
>many|TRBJ1-3|TRBV12-3/TRBV12-4|NA|15
TGTGCCAGCAGTTCTCAGGGACTCTCTGGAAACACCATATATTTT
CASSSQGLSGNTIYF
>NA|TRBJ2-3|TRBV5-1|TRBD2|15
TGCGCCAGCAGCTCGGGAACTAGCGGGATGGATACGCAGTATTTT
CASSSGTSGMDTQYF
>many|TRBJ2-1|TRBV28|NA|13
TGTGCCAGCAGCTGGCGGAGCTACAATGAGCAGTTCTTC
CASSWRSYNEQFF
>many|TRBJ1-1|TRBV5-4|NA|15
TGTGCCAGCAGCAAGGACAGTCCGATGAACACTGAAGCTTTCTTT
CASSKDSPMNTEAFF
>NA|TRBJ2-3|TRBV30|NA|14
TGTGCCTGGAGTGCAGGGACCAGCACAGATACGCAGTATTTT
CAWSAGTSTDTQYF
>many|TRBJ1-3|TRBV5-1|NA|15
TGCGCCAGCAGCCCCGCGGCGAGCTCTGGAAACACCATATATTTT
CASSPAASSGNTIYF
>medium-sized|TRBJ2-7|TRBV5-1|TRBD2|16
TGCGCCAGCAGCTTGGTCGGCCTAGCGGGAGGGTGGGAGCAGTACTTC
CASSLVGLAGGWEQYF
>medium-sized|TRBJ2-1|TRBV7-9|TRBD2|15
TGTGCCAGCAGCTCATGGGGGGGGTCCTACAATGAGCAGTTCTTC
CASSSWGGSYNEQFF
>medium-sized|TRBJ2-5|TRBV7-9|NA|14
TGTGCCAGCAGCTTCAACAGTATACGAGAGACCCAGTACTTC
CASSFNSIRETQYF
>many|TRBJ1-2|TRBV2|TRBD1|15
TGTGCCAGCAGTCCCCTAAGACAGGGGGCATATGGCTACACCTTC
CASSPLRQGAYGYTF
>many|TRBJ2-7|TRBV10-3|TRBD1|13
TGTGCCAGCCACCAGGGGGCTGCCTACGAGCAGTACTTC
CASHQGAAYEQYF
>many|TRBJ1-2|TRBV10-1|NA|13
TGCGCCAGTTCACAGGGAATTTACTATGGCTACACCTTC
CASSQGIYYGYTF